This T cell receptor (beta chain) stems from a study of cytomegalovirus exposure and HLA in healthy donors. The study's findings and limits: What a later analysis showed was that several of the most significant clusters appeared linked to common viral pathogens.

The PCR used 60 Vbeta and 13 Jbeta primers. TCRdb's table, derived via immunoSEQ multiplex PCR, lists solely in-frame clones and lacks some. The table has roughly 130,000 clones, about 80% seen once. The CDR3 is made up of 14 amino acids. The V gene end was trimmed by 4 bases and the J gene end by 4 bases; junction bases not matched to a gene: 0. The germline CDR1 and CDR2 sequences are LGHNA and YNFKEQ. This clone came up a few times. Its target is unknown. This receptor was identified in a woman aged 50 to 65 in good health and CMV-seronegative. The chain recombines TRBV4-2 with TRBJ2-3; TRBD2 agrees at 12 bases. The sequencing sample was made of PBMCs. The CDR3 DNA reads TGTGCCAGCAGCCGACTAGCGGGAGCAGATACGCAGTATTTT. It codes for CASSRLAGADTQYF.